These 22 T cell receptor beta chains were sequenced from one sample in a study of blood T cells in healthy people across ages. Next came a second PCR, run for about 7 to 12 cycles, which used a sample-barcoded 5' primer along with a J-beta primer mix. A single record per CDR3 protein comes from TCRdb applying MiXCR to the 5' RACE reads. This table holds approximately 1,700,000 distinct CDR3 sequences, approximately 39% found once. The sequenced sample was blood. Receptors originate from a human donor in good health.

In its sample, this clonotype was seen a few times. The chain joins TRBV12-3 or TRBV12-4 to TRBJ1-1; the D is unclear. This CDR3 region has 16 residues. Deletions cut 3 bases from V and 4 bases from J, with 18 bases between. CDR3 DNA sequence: TGTGCCAGCAGTTTTGCCTCCAGTTCGCCGGTCACTGAAGCTTTCTTT. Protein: CASSFASSSPVTEAFF.

The CDR3 coding sequence is TGTGCCAGCAGTCCGTGGGGACAGGGCAATCAGCCCCAGCATTTT. It is translated as CASSPWGQGNQPQHF. This chain uses TRBV27 with TRBJ1-5, with 8 positions matching TRBD1. CDR1 and CDR2 (germline): MNHEY, SMNVEV (reference sequence). The CDR3 length is 15 residues. The V and J ends lost 5 bases and 2 bases, in that order; junction bases with no gene match: 5.

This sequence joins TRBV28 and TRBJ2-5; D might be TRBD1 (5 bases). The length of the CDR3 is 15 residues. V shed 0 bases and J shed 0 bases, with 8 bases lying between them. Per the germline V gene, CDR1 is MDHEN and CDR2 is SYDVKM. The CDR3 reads CASSLWAGNQETQYF. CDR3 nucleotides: TGTGCCAGCAGTTTATGGGCAGGGAACCAAGAGACCCAGTACTTC.

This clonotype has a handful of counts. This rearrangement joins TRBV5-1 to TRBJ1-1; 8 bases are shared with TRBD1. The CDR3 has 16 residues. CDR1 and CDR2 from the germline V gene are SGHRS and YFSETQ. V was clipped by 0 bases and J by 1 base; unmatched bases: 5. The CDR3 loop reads CASSLEVGQGNTEAFF. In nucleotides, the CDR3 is TGCGCCAGCAGCTTGGAAGTAGGACAGGGGAACACTGAAGCTTTCTTT.

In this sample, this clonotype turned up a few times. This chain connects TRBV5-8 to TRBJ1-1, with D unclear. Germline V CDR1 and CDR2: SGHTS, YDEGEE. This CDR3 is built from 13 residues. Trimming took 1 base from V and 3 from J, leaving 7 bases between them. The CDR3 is CASSLFRYTEAFF. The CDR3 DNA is TGTGCCAGCAGCTTGTTCCGGTACACTGAAGCTTTCTTT.

In DNA form, the CDR3 reads TGCGCCAGCAGCCACCGACTAGCGGGGGGGCCCGGTTGGACCTACAATGAGCAGTTCTTC. It encodes CASSHRLAGGPGWTYNEQFF. The J gene is TRBJ2-1, the V gene TRBV4-3, with 14 bases fitting TRBD2. Germline V gene lookup returns CDR1 LGHNA and CDR2 YSLEER. With V trimmed by 3 bases and J by 2 bases, 12 bases remained unmatched. The length of the CDR3 is 20 residues.

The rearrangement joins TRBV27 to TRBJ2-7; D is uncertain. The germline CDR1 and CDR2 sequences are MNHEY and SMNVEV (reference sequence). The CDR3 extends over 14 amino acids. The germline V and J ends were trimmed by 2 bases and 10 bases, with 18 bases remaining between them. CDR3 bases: TGTGCCAGCAGTTTACGGTCCGGGCAAGAGGCCCAGTACTTC. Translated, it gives CASSLRSGQEAQYF.

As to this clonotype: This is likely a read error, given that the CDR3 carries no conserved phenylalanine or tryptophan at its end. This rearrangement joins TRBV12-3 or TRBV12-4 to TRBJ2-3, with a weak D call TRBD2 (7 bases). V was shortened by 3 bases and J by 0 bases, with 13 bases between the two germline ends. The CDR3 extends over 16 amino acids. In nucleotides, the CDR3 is TGTGCCAGCAGTTTGAGGCGGGGGCATAGCACAGATACGCAGTATTCT. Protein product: CASSLRRGHSTDTQYS.

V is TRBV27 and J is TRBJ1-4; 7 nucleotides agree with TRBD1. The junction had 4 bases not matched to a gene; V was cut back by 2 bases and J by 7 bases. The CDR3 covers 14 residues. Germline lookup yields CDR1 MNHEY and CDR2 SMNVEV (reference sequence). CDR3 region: CASSLEWDSEKLFF. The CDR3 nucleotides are TGTGCCAGCAGTTTAGAGTGGGACAGTGAAAAACTGTTTTTT.

The CDR3 sequence is CASSAQTSNTEAFF. In DNA form, the CDR3 reads TGTGCCAGCAGCGCTCAGACCTCGAACACTGAAGCTTTCTTT. V usage is TRBV9 and J usage is TRBJ1-1; the D is unclear. Germline values: CDR1 SGDLS, CDR2 YYNGEE. V lost 3 bases to trimming and J lost 1 base, with 10 bases between them. This CDR3 is 14 amino acids long.

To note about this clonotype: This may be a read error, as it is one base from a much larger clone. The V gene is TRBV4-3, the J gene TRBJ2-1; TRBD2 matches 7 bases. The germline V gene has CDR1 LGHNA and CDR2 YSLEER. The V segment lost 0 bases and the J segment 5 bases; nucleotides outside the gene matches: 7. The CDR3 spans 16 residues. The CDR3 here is CASSQDRGGYHNEQFF. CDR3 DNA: TGCGCCAGCAGCCAAGATCGCGGGGGATACCACAATGAGCAGTTCTTC.

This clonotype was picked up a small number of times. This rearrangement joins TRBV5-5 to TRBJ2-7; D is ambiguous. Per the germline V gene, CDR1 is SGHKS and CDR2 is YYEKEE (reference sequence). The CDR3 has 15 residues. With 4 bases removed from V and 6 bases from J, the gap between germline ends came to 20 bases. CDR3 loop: CASSPASVGSSEQYF. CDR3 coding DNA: TGTGCCAGCAGCCCCGCGAGCGTTGGGTCGAGCGAGCAGTACTTC.

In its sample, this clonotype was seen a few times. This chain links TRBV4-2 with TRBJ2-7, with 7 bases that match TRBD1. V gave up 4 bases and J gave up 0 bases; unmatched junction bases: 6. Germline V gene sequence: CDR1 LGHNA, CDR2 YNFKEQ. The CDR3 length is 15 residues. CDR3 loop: CASSPSGQSSYEQYF. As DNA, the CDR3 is TGTGCCAGCAGCCCTTCGGGACAGAGCTCCTACGAGCAGTACTTC.

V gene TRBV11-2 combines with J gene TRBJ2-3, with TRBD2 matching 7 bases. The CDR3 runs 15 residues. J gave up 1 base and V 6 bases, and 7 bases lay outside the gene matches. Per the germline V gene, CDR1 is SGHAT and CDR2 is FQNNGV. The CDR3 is CASSNQGLRTDTQYF. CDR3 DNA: TGTGCCAGCAGTAATCAGGGACTACGCACAGATACGCAGTATTTT.

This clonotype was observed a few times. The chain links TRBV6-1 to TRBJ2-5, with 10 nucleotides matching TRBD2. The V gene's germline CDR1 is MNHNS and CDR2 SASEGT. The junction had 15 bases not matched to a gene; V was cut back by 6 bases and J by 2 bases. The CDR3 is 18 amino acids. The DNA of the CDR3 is TGTGCCAGCAGGGAACCATACATAGCGGGGGGCGGGCAAGAGACCCAGTACTTC. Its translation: CASREPYIAGGGQETQYF.

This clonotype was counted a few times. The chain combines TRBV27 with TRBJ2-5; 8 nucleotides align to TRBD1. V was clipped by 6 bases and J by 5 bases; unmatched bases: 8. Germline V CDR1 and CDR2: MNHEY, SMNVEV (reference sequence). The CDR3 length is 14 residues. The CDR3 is CASSKDRGWETQYF. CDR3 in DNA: TGTGCCAGCAGCAAAGACAGGGGTTGGGAGACCCAGTACTTC.

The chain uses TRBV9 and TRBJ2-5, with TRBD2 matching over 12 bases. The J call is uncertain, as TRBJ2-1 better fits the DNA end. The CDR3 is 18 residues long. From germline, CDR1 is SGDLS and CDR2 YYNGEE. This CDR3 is CASSTPLAGGPLGETQFF. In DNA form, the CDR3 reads TGTGCCAGCAGCACCCCTCTAGCGGGGGGGCCGTTGGGAGAGACCCAGTTCTTC.

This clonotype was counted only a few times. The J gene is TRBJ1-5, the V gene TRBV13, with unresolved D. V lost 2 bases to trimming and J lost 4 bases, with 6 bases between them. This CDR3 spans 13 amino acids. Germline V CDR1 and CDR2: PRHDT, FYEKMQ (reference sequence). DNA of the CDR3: TGTGCCAGCAGCTTAAATAAGAATCAGCCCCAGCATTTT. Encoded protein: CASSLNKNQPQHF.

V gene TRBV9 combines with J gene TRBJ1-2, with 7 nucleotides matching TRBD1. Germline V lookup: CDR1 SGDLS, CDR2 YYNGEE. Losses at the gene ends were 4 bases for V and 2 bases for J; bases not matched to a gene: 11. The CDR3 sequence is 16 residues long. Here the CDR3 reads CASSHTTGEPNYGYTF. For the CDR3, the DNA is TGTGCCAGCAGCCATACCACAGGGGAACCGAACTATGGCTACACCTTC.

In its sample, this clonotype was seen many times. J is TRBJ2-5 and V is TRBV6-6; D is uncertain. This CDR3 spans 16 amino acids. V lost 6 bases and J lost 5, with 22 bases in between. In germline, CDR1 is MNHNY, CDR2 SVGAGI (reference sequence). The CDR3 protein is CASRPTATPKEETQYF. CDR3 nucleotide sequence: TGTGCCAGCAGGCCCACGGCGACCCCCAAAGAGGAGACCCAGTACTTC.

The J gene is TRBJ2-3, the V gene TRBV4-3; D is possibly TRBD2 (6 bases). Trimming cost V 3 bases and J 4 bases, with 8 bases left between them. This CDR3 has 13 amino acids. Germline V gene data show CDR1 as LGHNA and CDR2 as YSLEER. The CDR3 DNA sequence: TGCGCCAGCAGCCAGGGACTGTCAGATACGCAGTATTTT. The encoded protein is CASSQGLSDTQYF.

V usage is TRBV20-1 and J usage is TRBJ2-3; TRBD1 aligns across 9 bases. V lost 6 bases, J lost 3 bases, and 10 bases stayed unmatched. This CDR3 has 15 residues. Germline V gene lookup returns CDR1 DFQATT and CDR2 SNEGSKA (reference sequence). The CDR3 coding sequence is TGCAGTGCCACAGTGGTACAGGGGGCTACAGATACGCAGTATTTT. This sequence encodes CSATVVQGATDTQYF.